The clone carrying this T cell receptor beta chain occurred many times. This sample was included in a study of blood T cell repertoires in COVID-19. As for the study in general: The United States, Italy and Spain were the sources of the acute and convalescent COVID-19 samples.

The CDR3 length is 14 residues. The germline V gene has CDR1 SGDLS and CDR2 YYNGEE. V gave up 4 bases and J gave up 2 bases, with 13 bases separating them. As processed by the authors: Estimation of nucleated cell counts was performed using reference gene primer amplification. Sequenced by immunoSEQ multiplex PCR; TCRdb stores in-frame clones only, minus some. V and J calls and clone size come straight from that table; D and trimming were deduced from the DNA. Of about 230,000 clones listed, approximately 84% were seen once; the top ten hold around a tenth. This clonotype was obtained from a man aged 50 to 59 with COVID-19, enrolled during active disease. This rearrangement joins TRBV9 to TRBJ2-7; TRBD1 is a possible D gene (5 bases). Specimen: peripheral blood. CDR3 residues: CASSIGHLPYEQYF. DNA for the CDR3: TGTGCCAGCAGCATCGGACACCTCCCCTACGAGCAGTACTTC. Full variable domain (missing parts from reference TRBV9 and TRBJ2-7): DSGVTQTPKHLITATGQRVTLRCSPRSGDLSVYWYQQSLDQGLQFLIQYYNGEERAKGNILERFSAQQFPDLHSELNLSSLELGDSALYFCASSIGHLPYEQYFGPGTRLTVT.